The following is a T cell receptor (beta chain) sequence with its context. The record originates from a study of cytotoxic CD8 clonotypes in ibrutinib-treated CLL. Measured with immunoSEQ multiplex PCR; TCRdb has only the in-frame clones, and not every one. The table lists some 300,000 clones, roughly 85% of them singletons. This CDR3 is 13 amino acids long. CDR1 and CDR2 from the germline V gene are ENHRY and SYGVKD. Trimming removed 10 bases from V and 12 bases from J, with 22 bases in between. The receptor's source is a human donor with chronic lymphocytic leukemia. The chain carries TRBV10-3 and TRBJ2-1; D possibly matches TRBD1 or TRBD2 (5 bases each). This specimen was PBMCs, taken before ibrutinib treatment. The CDR3: CATQNRLGVVQFF. The CDR3 region has the DNA TGTGCCACCCAGAACAGGTTGGGGGTAGTGCAGTTCTTC.